The sequence of this T cell receptor (beta chain) was determined in a study of T cell changes during pregnancy in multiple sclerosis. Sequenced by immunoSEQ multiplex PCR; TCRdb stores in-frame clones only, minus some. The profile shows some 74,000 clones, roughly 92% of them singletons. V lost 4 bases, J lost 5 bases, and 7 bases stayed unmatched. The germline gives CDR1 MNHEY, CDR2 SMNVEV (reference sequence). CDR3 length: 15 amino acids. The source material was peripheral blood, sampled after pregnancy. The chain joins TRBV27 to TRBJ1-2; 10 bases map to TRBD1. The TCR was taken from a female donor in good health, enrolled as a control in a pregnancy study. The CDR3 is CASSYRTGGKYGYTF. The CDR3 DNA reads TGTGCCAGCAGTTACCGGACAGGGGGTAAGTATGGCTACACCTTC.